One sample yielded the 24 T cell receptor beta chains listed below, sequenced in a study of blood T cell repertoires in COVID-19. Sequenced by immunoSEQ multiplex PCR; TCRdb stores in-frame clones only, minus some. The table records 390,000 or so clones, about 87% of them present only once. Sequencing was carried out using PBMCs or T cells enriched from blood (not recorded which). These receptors were obtained from a woman aged 45-59 years who had recovered from COVID-19.

The genes are TRBV11-2 and TRBJ1-4, with 8 positions matching TRBD1. Trimming took 4 bases from V and 13 from J; bases not matched to a gene: 8. Germline CDR1 is SGHAT and CDR2 is FQNNGV. The CDR3 contains 13 residues. DNA of the CDR3: TGTGCCAGCAGCTGGTCGACAGGGGCCGCACTGTTTTTT. Its translation: CASSWSTGAALFF.

As DNA, the CDR3 is TGTGCCAGCAGAGGGGGATTCGATCAGCCCCAGCATTTT. This sequence encodes CASRGGFDQPQHF. The genes are TRBV6-5 and TRBJ1-5, with TRBD1 as a possible D gene (6 bases). CDR1 MNHEY and CDR2 SVGAGI come from the germline V gene. Between the trimmed V and J ends, which lost 6 bases and 5 bases, there was a span of 11 bases. The CDR3 has 13 residues.

This chain joins TRBV5-4 and TRBJ1-4, with D tentatively TRBD1 (6 bases). Germline CDR1 and CDR2: SGHNT and YYREEE (reference sequence). This CDR3 spans 13 amino acids. The V end lost 5 bases, the J end lost 6 bases, and 11 bases lay between the germline ends. The CDR3 protein is CASSYGQYEKLFF. The DNA for the CDR3 is TGTGCCAGCAGTTACGGACAGTATGAAAAACTGTTTTTT.

V usage is TRBV5-1 and J usage is TRBJ2-3; 8 nucleotides line up with TRBD2. The CDR3 length is 15 residues. J lost 3 bases, V lost 7 bases, and 10 bases had no gene match. Germline CDR1 reads SGHRS; CDR2 reads YFSETQ. CDR3 region: CASFPGTSVTDTQYF. DNA of the CDR3: TGCGCCAGCTTCCCCGGGACTAGTGTTACAGATACGCAGTATTTT.

The chain joins TRBV11-2 to TRBJ2-5; TRBD2 aligns across 10 bases. The J segment lost 1 base and the V segment lost 2 bases, leaving 1 base of the junction unmatched. The CDR3 spans 15 residues. Germline V gene data show CDR1 as SGHAT and CDR2 as FQNNGV. The CDR3 sequence: CASSLLAGVQETQYF. The CDR3 DNA follows: TGTGCCAGCAGCTTACTAGCGGGGGTCCAAGAGACCCAGTACTTC.

V gene TRBV10-3 combines with J gene TRBJ1-2; D not certain. The V gene lost 3 bases and the J gene lost 4 bases, with 15 bases spanning the gap. This CDR3 is built from 15 residues. CDR1 and CDR2 (germline): ENHRY, SYGVKD. The CDR3 region is CAISERVIPRYGYTF. The CDR3 DNA sequence: TGTGCCATCAGTGAACGTGTAATTCCGCGCTATGGCTACACCTTC.

V and J are TRBV6-2 or TRBV6-3 and TRBJ1-6; no clear D gene. Trimming removed 0 bases from V and 9 bases from J, with 12 bases in between. Germline values: CDR1 MNHEY, CDR2 SVGEGT. This CDR3 spans 15 amino acids. Here the CDR3 reads CASSYSPRGFSPLHF. The CDR3 region has the DNA TGTGCCAGCAGTTACTCCCCAAGAGGTTTTTCACCCCTCCACTTT.

With respect to this clone: The sample carries other DNA sequences with the same CDR3. This chain uses TRBV7-3 with TRBJ2-3; 7 bases map to TRBD2. This CDR3 is 14 amino acids long. The V and J ends lost 2 bases and 1 base, in that order; junction bases with no gene match: 0. Germline values: CDR1 SGHTA, CDR2 FQGTGA. CDR3 DNA sequence: TGTGCCAGCAGCTTAGCGGGGGGCACAGATACGCAGTATTTT. This codes for CASSLAGGTDTQYF.

This chain uses TRBV7-8 with TRBJ1-1, with 7 bases lining up with TRBD1. This CDR3 is 17 amino acids long. Germline-derived CDR1 and CDR2 are SGHVS and FQNEAQ. With V trimmed by 1 base and J by 1 base, 9 bases remained unmatched. The CDR3 coding sequence is TGTGCCAGCAGCTTAGAACTTTACGGGACAGAGAACACTGAAGCTTTCTTT. This translates into CASSLELYGTENTEAFF.

This chain uses TRBV27 with TRBJ2-6; D is possibly TRBD1 (5 bases). The CDR3 is made up of 15 amino acids. V gave up 3 bases and J gave up 4 bases, with 10 bases separating them. The germline CDR1 and CDR2 sequences are MNHEY and SMNVEV (reference sequence). The CDR3 protein is CASSFRVSGANVLTF. The CDR3 bases are TGTGCCAGCAGTTTCAGGGTCTCCGGGGCCAACGTCCTGACTTTC. The full variable domain, rest sourced from reference TRBV27 and TRBJ2-6, is EAQVTQNPRYLITVTGKKLTVTCSQNMNHEYMSWYRQDPGLGLRQIYYSMNVEVTDKGDVPEGYKVSRKEKRNFPLILESPSPNQTSLYFCASSFRVSGANVLTFGAGSRLTVL.

This sequence joins TRBV27 and TRBJ1-2, with unresolved D. Trimming pared 1 base from V and 4 bases from J, leaving 7 bases between. Per the germline V gene, CDR1 is MNHEY and CDR2 is SMNVEV (reference sequence). This CDR3 is 13 amino acids long. The CDR3 loop is CASSLLLGYGYTF. CDR3 bases: TGTGCCAGCAGTTTATTGCTAGGCTATGGCTACACCTTC.

This chain connects TRBV30 to TRBJ2-3; weak D call: TRBD1 (6 bases). The CDR3 is 15 amino acids. V was pared by 8 bases and J by 0 bases, with 18 bases between. Germline lookup yields CDR1 GTSNPN and CDR2 SVGIG (reference sequence). For the CDR3, the DNA is TGTGCCGGTTCCGGGACAAAAACTAGCACAGATACGCAGTATTTT. Its protein is CAGSGTKTSTDTQYF.

This clone was seen only once. The identical CDR3 is also encoded by other nucleotide sequences in the sample. The rearrangement joins TRBV5-1 to TRBJ2-5, with 7 bases identical to TRBD2. The length of the CDR3 is 14 residues. V shed 4 bases and J 1 base; nucleotides not matched to a gene: 4. Germline CDR1 SGHRS, CDR2 YFSETQ. Written as DNA, the CDR3 is TGCGCCAGCAGCCCCCCGGGAGGCCAAGAGACCCAGTACTTC. Translation gives CASSPPGGQETQYF.

V is TRBV7-8 and J is TRBJ2-1; TRBD2 is a possible D gene (6 bases). Germline V lookup: CDR1 SGHVS, CDR2 FQNEAQ. V was pared by 1 base and J by 6 bases, with 13 bases between. The CDR3 loop spans 15 amino acids. CDR3 protein: CASSLGAQRANEQFF. As DNA, the CDR3 is TGTGCCAGCAGCTTAGGGGCCCAGCGGGCCAATGAGCAGTTCTTC. The full variable domain, rest sourced from reference TRBV7-8 and TRBJ2-1, is GAGVSQSPRYKVAKRGQDVALRCDPISGHVSLFWYQQALGQGPEFLTYFQNEAQLDKSGLPSDRFFAERPEGSVSTLKIQRTQQEDSAVYLCASSLGAQRANEQFFGPGTRLTVL.

The rearrangement joins TRBV18 to TRBJ2-5; TRBD1 might be the D (6 bases). Germline assignment: CDR1 KGHSH and CDR2 LQKENI. Deletions cut 5 bases from V and 1 base from J, with 17 bases between. This CDR3 comprises 16 residues. The CDR3 bases are TGTGCCAGCTCAACCCGGACAGTGGCGGGCCAAGAGACCCAGTACTTC. It codes for CASSTRTVAGQETQYF.

V and J are TRBV7-6 and TRBJ1-6, with D possibly TRBD1 on 6 matching bases. V shed 4 bases and J shed 6 bases, with 10 bases lying between them. CDR3 length equals 14 residues. Germline V CDR1 and CDR2: SGHVS, FNYEAQ. The CDR3 region is CASSSGDTNSPLHF. Here the CDR3 DNA reads TGTGCCAGCAGCTCTGGGGACACTAATTCACCCCTCCACTTT.

The chain recombines TRBV7-9 with TRBJ1-4; the match to TRBD1 covers 9 bases. The germline CDR1 and CDR2 sequences are SEHNR and FQNEAQ (reference sequence). The trim removed 3 bases at V and 8 bases at J, leaving 4 bases unmatched. CDR3 size: 14 residues. CDR3 DNA: TGTGCCAGCAGCTTCGGGGACAGGGCGGAAAAACTGTTTTTT. It is translated as CASSFGDRAEKLFF.

J is TRBJ2-2 and V is TRBV18, with 10 bases fitting TRBD2. CDR1 is KGHSH and CDR2 is LQKENI in the germline V gene. Trimming removed 3 bases from V and 0 bases from J; junction bases left unmatched: 7. This CDR3 comprises 18 residues. The CDR3 protein is CASSPSSGGPANTGELFF. The CDR3 bases are TGTGCCAGCTCACCTTCTAGCGGGGGCCCTGCGAACACCGGGGAGCTGTTTTTT.

This chain connects TRBV7-2 to TRBJ1-6; D might be TRBD1 (6 bases). CDR1 SGHTA and CDR2 FQGNSA come from the germline V gene. The CDR3 totals 18 residues. The V end lost 1 base, the J end lost 7 bases, and 20 bases lay between the germline ends. CDR3 amino acids: CASSLVARTGRGNSPLHF. The CDR3 region has the DNA TGTGCCAGCAGCTTAGTTGCCAGAACAGGGAGGGGGAATTCACCCCTCCACTTT. The full variable domain, with the rest looked up from reference TRBV7-2 and TRBJ1-6, is GAGVSQSPSNKVTEKGKDVELRCDPISGHTALYWYRQSLGQGLEFLIYFQGNSAPDKSGLPSDRFSAERTGGSVSTLTIQRTQQEDSAVYLCASSLVARTGRGNSPLHFGNGTRLTVT.

The chain is built from TRBV3-1 (or the pseudogene TRBV3-2) and TRBJ1-6, with D unresolved. The CDR3 totals 12 residues. Trimming left V 1 base short and J 7 bases short, with 2 bases between. Germline lookup yields CDR1 LGHDT and CDR2 YNNKEL (reference sequence). The CDR3 DNA reads TGTGCCAGCAGCCAAGCGAATTCACCCCTCCACTTT. As protein: CASSQANSPLHF.

The V and J genes are TRBV30 and TRBJ2-7; TRBD1 is a possible D gene (5 bases). This CDR3 has 12 residues. CDR1 is GTSNPN and CDR2 is SVGIG in the germline V gene (reference sequence). The V gene lost 4 bases and the J gene lost 1 base, with 8 bases spanning the gap. The CDR3 protein is CAWNQGSYEQYF. In DNA form, the CDR3 reads TGTGCCTGGAATCAGGGTTCCTACGAGCAGTACTTC.

The gene calls are TRBV11-2 and TRBJ1-6, with 10 bases aligning to TRBD1. The CDR3 loop spans 15 amino acids. V gave up 3 bases and J gave up 11 bases; unmatched junction bases: 7. Germline values: CDR1 SGHAT, CDR2 FQNNGV. CDR3 DNA sequence: TGTGCCAGCAGCTTTCAGACAGGGACAGGGGCACCCCTCCACTTT. It is translated as CASSFQTGTGAPLHF. Drawing the rest from reference TRBV11-2 and TRBJ1-6, the complete variable domain is EAGVAQSPRYKIIEKRQSVAFWCNPISGHATLYWYQQILGQGPKLLIQFQNNGVVDDSQLPKDRFSAERLKGVDSTLKIQPAKLEDSAVYLCASSFQTGTGAPLHFGNGTRLTVT.

The chain employs TRBV5-1 and TRBJ1-5; 7 nucleotides align to TRBD1. The CDR3 is made up of 13 amino acids. The germline gives CDR1 SGHRS, CDR2 YFSETQ. After removal of 9 bases from V and 4 bases from J, the junction contained 7 bases not matched to a gene. The CDR3 nucleotides read TGCGCCACCGCGAGGGACAGTAATCAGCCCCAGCATTTT. Protein product: CATARDSNQPQHF.

This chain uses TRBV4-1 with TRBJ2-5, with D perhaps matching TRBD1 (5 bases). The length of the CDR3 is 14 residues. The germline CDR1 and CDR2 sequences are MGHRA and YSYEKL. Trimming cost V 1 base and J 5 bases, with 11 bases left between them. The CDR3 bases are TGCGCCAGCAGCCAAGTTCAGGGTTACGAGACCCAGTACTTC. Its translation is CASSQVQGYETQYF.